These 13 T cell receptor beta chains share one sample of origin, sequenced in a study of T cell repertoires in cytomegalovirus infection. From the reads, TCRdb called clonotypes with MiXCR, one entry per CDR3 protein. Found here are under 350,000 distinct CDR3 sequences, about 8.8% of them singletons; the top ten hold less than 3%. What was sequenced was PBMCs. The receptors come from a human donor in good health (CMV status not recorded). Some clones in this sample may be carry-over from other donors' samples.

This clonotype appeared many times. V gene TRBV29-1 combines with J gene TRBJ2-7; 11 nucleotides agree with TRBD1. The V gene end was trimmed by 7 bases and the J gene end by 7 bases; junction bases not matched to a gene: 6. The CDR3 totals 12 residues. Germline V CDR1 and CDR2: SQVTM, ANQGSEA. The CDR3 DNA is TGCAGCGCCATGGACAGGGGGCGTGAGCAGTACTTC. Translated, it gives CSAMDRGREQYF.

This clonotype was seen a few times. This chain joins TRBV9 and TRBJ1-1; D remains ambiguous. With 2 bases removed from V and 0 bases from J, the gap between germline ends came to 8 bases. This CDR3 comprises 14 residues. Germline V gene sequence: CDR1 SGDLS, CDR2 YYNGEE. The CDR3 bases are TGTGCCAGCAGCGTGAACCCATTGAACACTGAAGCTTTCTTT. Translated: CASSVNPLNTEAFF.

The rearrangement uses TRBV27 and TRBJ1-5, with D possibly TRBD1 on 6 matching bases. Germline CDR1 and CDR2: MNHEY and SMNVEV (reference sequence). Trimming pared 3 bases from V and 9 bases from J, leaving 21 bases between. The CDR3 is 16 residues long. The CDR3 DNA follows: TGTGCCAGCAGTTTGGCAGGGGCCGTCCGATCGGGGCCCCAGCATTTT. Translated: CASSLAGAVRSGPQHF.

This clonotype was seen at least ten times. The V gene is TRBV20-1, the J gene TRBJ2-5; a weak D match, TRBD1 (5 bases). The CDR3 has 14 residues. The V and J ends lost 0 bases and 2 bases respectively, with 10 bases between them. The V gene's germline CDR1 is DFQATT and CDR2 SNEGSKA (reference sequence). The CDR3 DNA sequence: TGCAGTGCTAGAGATATCCAGGGACAAGAGACCCAGTACTTC. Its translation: CSARDIQGQETQYF.

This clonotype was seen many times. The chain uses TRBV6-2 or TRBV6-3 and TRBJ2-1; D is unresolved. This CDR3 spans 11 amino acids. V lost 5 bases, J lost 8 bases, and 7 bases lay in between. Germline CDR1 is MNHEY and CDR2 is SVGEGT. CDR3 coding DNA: TGTGCCAGCAGTCGCCTGGATGAGCAGTTCTTC. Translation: CASSRLDEQFF.

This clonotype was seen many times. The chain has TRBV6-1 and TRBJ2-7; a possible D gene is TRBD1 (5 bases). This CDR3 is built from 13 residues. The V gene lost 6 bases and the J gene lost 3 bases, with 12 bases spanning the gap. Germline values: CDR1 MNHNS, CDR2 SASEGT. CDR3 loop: CASRKSDSYEQYV. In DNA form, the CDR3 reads TGTGCCAGCAGGAAATCAGACAGCTACGAGCAGTACGTC.

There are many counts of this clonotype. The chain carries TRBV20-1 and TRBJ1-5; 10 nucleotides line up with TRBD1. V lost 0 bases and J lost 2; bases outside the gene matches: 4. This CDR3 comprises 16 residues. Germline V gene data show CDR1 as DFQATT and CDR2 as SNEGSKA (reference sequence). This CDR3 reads CSAREWDRGGNQPQHF. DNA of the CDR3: TGCAGTGCTAGAGAGTGGGACAGGGGCGGCAATCAGCCCCAGCATTTT.

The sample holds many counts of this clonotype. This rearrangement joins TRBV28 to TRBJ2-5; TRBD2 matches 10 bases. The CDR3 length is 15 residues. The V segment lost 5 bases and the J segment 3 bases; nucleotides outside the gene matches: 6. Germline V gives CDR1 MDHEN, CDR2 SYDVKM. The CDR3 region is CASSALSGGEETQYF. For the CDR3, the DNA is TGTGCCAGCAGTGCCCTAAGCGGGGGGGAAGAGACCCAGTACTTC. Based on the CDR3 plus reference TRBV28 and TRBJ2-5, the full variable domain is DVKVTQSSRYLVKRTGEKVFLECVQDMDHENMFWYRQDPGLGLRLIYFSYDVKMKEKGDIPEGYSVSREKKERFSLILESASTNQTSMYLCASSALSGGEETQYFGPGTRLLVL.

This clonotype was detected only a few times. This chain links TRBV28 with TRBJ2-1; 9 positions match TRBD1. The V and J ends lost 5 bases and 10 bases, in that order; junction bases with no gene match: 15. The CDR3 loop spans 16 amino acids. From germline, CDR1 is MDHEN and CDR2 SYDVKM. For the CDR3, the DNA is TGTGCCAGCAGTCCCGGGGGGACAGGGAGCAGAGTGGAGCAGTTCTTC. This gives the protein CASSPGGTGSRVEQFF.

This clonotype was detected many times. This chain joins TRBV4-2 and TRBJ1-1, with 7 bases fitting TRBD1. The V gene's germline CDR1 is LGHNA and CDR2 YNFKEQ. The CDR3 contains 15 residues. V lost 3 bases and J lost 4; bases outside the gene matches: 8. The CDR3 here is CASSQGRQGGTEAFF. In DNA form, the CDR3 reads TGTGCCAGCAGCCAGGGTAGACAGGGAGGCACTGAAGCTTTCTTT.

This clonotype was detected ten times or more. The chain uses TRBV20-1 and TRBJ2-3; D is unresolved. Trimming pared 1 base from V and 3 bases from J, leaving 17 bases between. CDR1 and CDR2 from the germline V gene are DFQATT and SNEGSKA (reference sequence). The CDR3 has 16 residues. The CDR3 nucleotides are TGCAGTGCTAGAGGGCCGGCACGAGACCCAACAGATACGCAGTATTTT. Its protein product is CSARGPARDPTDTQYF.

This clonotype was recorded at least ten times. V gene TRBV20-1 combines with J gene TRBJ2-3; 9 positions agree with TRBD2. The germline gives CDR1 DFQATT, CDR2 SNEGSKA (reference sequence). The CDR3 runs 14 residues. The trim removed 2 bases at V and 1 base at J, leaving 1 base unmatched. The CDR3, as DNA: TGCAGTGCTAGATCTAGCGGGGGCACAGATACGCAGTATTTT. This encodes CSARSSGGTDTQYF.

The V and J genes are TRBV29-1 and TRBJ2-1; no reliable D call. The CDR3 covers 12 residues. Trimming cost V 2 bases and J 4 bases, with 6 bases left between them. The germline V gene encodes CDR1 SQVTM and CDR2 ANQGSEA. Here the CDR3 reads CSVELPYNEQFF. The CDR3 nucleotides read TGCAGCGTTGAATTGCCTTACAATGAGCAGTTCTTC.